Following are 4 T cell receptor beta chains from one sample sequenced in a study of T-cell reconstitution after alpha-beta-depleted transplantation in children. A library of TCRbeta sequences, prepared with unique molecular identifiers, was generated. TCRdb used MiXCR to reprocess the PCR reads, holding one entry per CDR3 protein. The sample comprises about 400,000 distinct CDR3 sequences, about a fifth of which are singletons, and 3.8% rests with the top ten. The sequencing here drew on PBMCs from the stem cell graft donor, taken from the stem cell graft. Receptors were obtained from a human donor who donated a stem cell graft to a child with acute myeloid leukemia.

A few counts support this clonotype. This rearrangement joins TRBV20-1 to TRBJ2-2; 7 bases align to TRBD1. The germline V gene has CDR1 DFQATT and CDR2 SNEGSKA (reference sequence). Trimming took 0 bases from V and 4 from J; bases not matched to a gene: 5. The CDR3 is made up of 15 amino acids. This chain's CDR3 is CSARDGTAITGELFF. DNA of the CDR3: TGCAGTGCTAGAGATGGGACAGCAATCACCGGGGAGCTGTTTTTT.

This clonotype was detected a few times. The CDR3 here is CASSFRGSATNEQFF. The CDR3 nucleotides read TGTGCCAGCAGTTTCCGGGGGAGTGCTACAAATGAGCAGTTCTTC. This sequence joins TRBV12-3 or TRBV12-4 and TRBJ2-1, with a tentative D call TRBD2 (6 bases). The CDR3 covers 15 residues. With 3 bases removed from V and 7 bases from J, the gap between germline ends came to 16 bases.

This clonotype has more than one count but fewer than ten. The V gene is TRBV5-5, the J gene TRBJ1-1; D might be TRBD1 (5 bases). This CDR3 has 15 residues. Germline CDR1 SGHKS, CDR2 YYEKEE (reference sequence). The V gene lost 0 bases and the J gene lost 5 bases, with 14 bases spanning the gap. This CDR3 reads CASSLEQGRLTEAFF. The CDR3 DNA reads as TGTGCCAGCAGCTTGGAGCAGGGAAGACTTACTGAAGCTTTCTTT.

This clonotype occurred a few times. The chain joins TRBV7-9 to TRBJ2-7, with D perhaps matching TRBD1 or TRBD2 (5 bases each). The germline V gene encodes CDR1 SEHNR and CDR2 FQNEAQ (reference sequence). The CDR3 runs to 15 residues. V lost 5 bases to trimming and J lost 0 bases, with 14 bases between them. CDR3 in amino acids: CASSPWDAGSYEQYF. In nucleotides, the CDR3 is TGTGCCAGCAGCCCATGGGACGCCGGCTCCTACGAGCAGTACTTC.